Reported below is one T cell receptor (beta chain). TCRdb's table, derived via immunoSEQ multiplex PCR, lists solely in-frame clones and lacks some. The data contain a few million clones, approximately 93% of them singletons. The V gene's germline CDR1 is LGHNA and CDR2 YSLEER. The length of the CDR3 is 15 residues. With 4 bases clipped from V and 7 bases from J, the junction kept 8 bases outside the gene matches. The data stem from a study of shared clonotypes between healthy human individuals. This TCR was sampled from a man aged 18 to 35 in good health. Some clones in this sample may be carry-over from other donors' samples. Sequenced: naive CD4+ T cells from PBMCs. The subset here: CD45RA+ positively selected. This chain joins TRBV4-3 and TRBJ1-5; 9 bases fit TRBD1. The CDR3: CASSRQDRGRQPQHF. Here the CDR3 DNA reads TGCGCCAGCAGCCGACAGGACAGGGGTCGGCAGCCCCAGCATTTT.